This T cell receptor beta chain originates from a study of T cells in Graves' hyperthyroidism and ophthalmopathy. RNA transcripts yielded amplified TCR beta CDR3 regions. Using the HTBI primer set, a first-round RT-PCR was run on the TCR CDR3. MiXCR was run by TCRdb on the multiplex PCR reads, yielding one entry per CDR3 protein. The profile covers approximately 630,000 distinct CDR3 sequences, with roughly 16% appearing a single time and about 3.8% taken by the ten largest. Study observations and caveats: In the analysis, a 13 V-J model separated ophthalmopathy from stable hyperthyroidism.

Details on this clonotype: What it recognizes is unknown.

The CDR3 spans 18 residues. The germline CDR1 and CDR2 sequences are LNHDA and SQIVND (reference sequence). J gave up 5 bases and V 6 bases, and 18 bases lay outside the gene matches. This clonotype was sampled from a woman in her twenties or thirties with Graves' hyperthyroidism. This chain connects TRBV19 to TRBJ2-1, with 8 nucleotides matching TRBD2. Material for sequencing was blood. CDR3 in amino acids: CASSLIPGGVGGDNEQFF. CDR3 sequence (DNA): TGTGCCAGTAGCCTTATTCCTGGCGGGGTCGGGGGGGACAATGAGCAGTTCTTC.